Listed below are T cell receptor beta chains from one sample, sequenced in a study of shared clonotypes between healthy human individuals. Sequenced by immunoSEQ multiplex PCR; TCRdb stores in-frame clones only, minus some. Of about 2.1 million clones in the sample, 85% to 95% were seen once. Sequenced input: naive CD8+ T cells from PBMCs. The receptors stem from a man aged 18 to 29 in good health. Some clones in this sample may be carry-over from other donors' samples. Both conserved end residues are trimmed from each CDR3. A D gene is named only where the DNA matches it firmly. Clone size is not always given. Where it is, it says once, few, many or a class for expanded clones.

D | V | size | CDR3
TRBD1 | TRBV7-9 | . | ASSPLTGEQQPQH
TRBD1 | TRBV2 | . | ASSPTGRAPLQY
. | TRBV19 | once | ASSIYADTQY
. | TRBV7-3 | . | ASSYLNPAGGYT
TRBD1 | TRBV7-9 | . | ASSLDSGTGEETQY
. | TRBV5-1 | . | ASRDFRQSGANVLT
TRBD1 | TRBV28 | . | ASSSVTGAGQPQH
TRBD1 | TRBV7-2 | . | ASSPGTGIRRGYT
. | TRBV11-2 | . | ASSPETHEEETQY
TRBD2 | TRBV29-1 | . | SGRLAPTYNEQF
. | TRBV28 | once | ASSLEGGEQY
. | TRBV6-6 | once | ASSYSLWETQY
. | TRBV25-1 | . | ASKGGYEQY
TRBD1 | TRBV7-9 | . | ASSPGGSETQY
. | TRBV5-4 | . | ASSTDSSYEQY
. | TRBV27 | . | ASSPRDHNEQF
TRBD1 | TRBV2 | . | ASGTGGENTEAF
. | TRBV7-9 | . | ASSRLAPPTDTQY
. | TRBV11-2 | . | ASSLTGTAYEQY
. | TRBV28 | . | ASRETGSAGNTIY
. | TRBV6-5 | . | ASSNRVGTYEAF
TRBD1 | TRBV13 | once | ASSPGQTNTEAF
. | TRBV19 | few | ASSIRDINQPQH
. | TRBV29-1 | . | SVTPRTATTQYEQY
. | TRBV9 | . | ASSVDQPNRGEQF
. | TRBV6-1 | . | ASSESWSGELF
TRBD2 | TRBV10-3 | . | AISTPYEAGGRTDTQY
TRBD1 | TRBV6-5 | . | ASSPTGVRSPLH
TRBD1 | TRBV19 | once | ASSLRDRGNEQF
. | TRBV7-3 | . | ASSLRSGPYTDTQY
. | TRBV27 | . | ASSPSDGGVYNEQF
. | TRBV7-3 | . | ASSLRASSYNEQF
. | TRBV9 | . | ASSPTQGRETQY
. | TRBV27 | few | ASSLSSSPTEAF
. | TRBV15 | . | ATSRDAGAQETQY
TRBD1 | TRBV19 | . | ASSSGQDEKLF
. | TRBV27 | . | ASSFTGRFPEAF
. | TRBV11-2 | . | ASSSLGGTDTQY
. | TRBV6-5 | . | ASTDLGEQY
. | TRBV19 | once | ASGIRDTNQPQH
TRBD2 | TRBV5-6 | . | ASSPSGRYQETQY
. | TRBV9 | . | ASSVPGNTEAF
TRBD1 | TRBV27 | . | ASSPLQGFKQY
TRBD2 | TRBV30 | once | AWSLGLAGSYEQY
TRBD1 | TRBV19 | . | ATKDRGVLNQPQH
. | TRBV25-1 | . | ASSVGEEAYEQF
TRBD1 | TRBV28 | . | ASSLGQGSAF
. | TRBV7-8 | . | ASSLGSWQAYEQY
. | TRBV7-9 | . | ASSRGVGLGYEQY
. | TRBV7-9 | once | ASSPSASYNEKLF
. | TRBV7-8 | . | ASTKTRGLKETQY
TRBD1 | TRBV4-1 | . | ASSQDRGTGRYEQY
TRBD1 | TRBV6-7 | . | ASIATTGSKNIQY
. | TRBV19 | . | ASRMGAGHEQY